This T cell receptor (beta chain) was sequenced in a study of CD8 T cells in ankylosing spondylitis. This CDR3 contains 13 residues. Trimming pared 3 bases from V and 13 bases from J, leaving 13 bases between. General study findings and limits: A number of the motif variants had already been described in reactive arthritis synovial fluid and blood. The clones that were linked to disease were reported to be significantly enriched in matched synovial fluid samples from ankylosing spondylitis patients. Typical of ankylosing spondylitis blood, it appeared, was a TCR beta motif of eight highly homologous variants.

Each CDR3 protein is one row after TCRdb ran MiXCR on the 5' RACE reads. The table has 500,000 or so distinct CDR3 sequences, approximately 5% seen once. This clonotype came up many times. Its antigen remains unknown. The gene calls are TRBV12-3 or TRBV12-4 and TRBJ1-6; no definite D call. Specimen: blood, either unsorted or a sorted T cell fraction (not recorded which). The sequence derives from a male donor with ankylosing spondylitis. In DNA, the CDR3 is TGTGCCAGCAGTTTTTCCCGGGATCTTCCCCTCCACTTT. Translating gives CASSFSRDLPLHF.